Listed below are T cell receptor beta chains from one sample, sequenced in a study of blood T cell repertoires in COVID-19. Here immunoSEQ multiplex PCR was the method, and the copy in TCRdb shows in-frame clones only, minus some. Here the sample spans about 200,000 clones, roughly 77% being singletons. Sequences were obtained from peripheral blood. These receptors all come from a woman between 35 and 50 years old with COVID-19, enrolled during active disease. The CDR3 runs from the conserved cysteine through the conserved F or W. The D gene is left open where the match is weak. Some rows mark clone size as missing; the rest say once, few, many or name a class of expanded clone.

j_call	v_call	clone_size	d_call	cdr3_nt	cdr3_aa
TRBJ1-1	TRBV5-4	once	TRBD1	TGTGCCAGCAGCCCGCTCCCCTTGACAGGGCAGAACACTGAAGCTTTCTTT	CASSPLPLTGQNTEAFF
TRBJ2-2	TRBV7-3	.	TRBD1	TGTGCCAGCAGCGAAAGGGGGACAGGGAACACCGGGGAGCTGTTTTTT	CASSERGTGNTGELFF
TRBJ2-7	TRBV5-4	.	.	TGTGCCAGCAGCTTGGCAGGGGAGAGGTACGAGCAGTACTTC	CASSLAGERYEQYF
TRBJ2-2	TRBV27	.	TRBD2	TGTGCCAGCAGTCTTAGCGGGAGGAACACCGGGGAGCTGTTTTTT	CASSLSGRNTGELFF
TRBJ2-5	TRBV29-1	once	TRBD1	TGCAGCGGGTGGACAGGGATAGAGACCCAGTACTTC	CSGWTGIETQYF
TRBJ2-5	TRBV7-9	.	.	TGTGCCAGCAGCTTAGCGGCCGTAGAGACCCAGTACTTC	CASSLAAVETQYF
TRBJ1-1	TRBV10-3	.	TRBD1	TGTGCCATTCTCCCCGGACAGGGGAGGAAAGCTTTCTTT	CAILPGQGRKAFF
TRBJ1-5	TRBV24-1	.	TRBD1	TGTGCCACCAGTAACAGGGGTAGCAATCAGCCCCAGCATTTT	CATSNRGSNQPQHF
TRBJ1-2	TRBV2	.	.	TGTGCCGTACGCAGGGGAGACTATGGCTACACCTTC	CAVRRGDYGYTF
TRBJ2-5	TRBV9	.	.	TGTGCCAGCAGCGGGGGAGCGACCCAGTACTTC	CASSGGATQYF
TRBJ2-2	TRBV5-1	.	TRBD2	TGCGCCAGCAGCTATACTAGCGGTTTAGGGGAGCTGTTTTTT	CASSYTSGLGELFF
TRBJ1-2	TRBV3-1/TRBV3-2	once	TRBD1	TGTGCCAGCAGCCAAGATCTATTGGTGGCAGGGGGAGGCTACACCTTC	CASSQDLLVAGGGYTF
TRBJ2-7	TRBV30	.	TRBD2	TGTGCCTGGAGTCGGGAGGACTTTGAAAACTACGAGCAGTACTTC	CAWSREDFENYEQYF
TRBJ2-3	TRBV19	few	TRBD2	TGTGCCAGTAGTATCTTTGTGACTAGCGGCACAGATACGCAGTATTTT	CASSIFVTSGTDTQYF
TRBJ1-1	TRBV7-3	.	.	TGTGCCAGCAGCCAGGATAGGAACACTGAAGCTTTCTTT	CASSQDRNTEAFF
TRBJ2-7	TRBV18	.	TRBD2	TGTGCCAGCTCAGTAGCGGGAGGGGGAACCTACGAGCAGTACTTC	CASSVAGGGTYEQYF
TRBJ2-5	TRBV5-1	.	TRBD2	TGCGCCAGCAGCTTCACTAGCGGATCACAAGAGACCCAGTACTTC	CASSFTSGSQETQYF
TRBJ2-1	TRBV3-1/TRBV3-2	.	TRBD1	TGTGCCAGCAGCGTACGGGACAGTTACAATGAGCAGTTCTTC	CASSVRDSYNEQFF
TRBJ2-1	TRBV3-1/TRBV3-2	.	.	TGTGCCAGCAGCCAAGAATCGCGAGGGAGTCTTGGTGAGCAGTTCTTC	CASSQESRGSLGEQFF
TRBJ2-5	TRBV2	few	TRBD1	TGTGCCAGCAGTAAAGGGACAGGGGTACAAGAGACCCAGTACTTC	CASSKGTGVQETQYF
TRBJ1-5	TRBV2	.	TRBD1	TGTGCCAGCAGGAACGAAGGGGGCCAGCCCCAGCATTTT	CASRNEGGQPQHF
TRBJ1-1	TRBV27	once	.	TGTGCCAGCAGTCCCATTACAAGGAACACTGAAGCTTTCTTT	CASSPITRNTEAFF
TRBJ1-1	TRBV27	.	TRBD1	TGTGCCAGCAGACCGGGACAGGGGGCTTTGGGCACTGAAGCTTTCTTT	CASRPGQGALGTEAFF